A selection of T cell receptor beta chains follows, all from one sample in a study of blood T cell repertoires in COVID-19. Here immunoSEQ multiplex PCR was the method, and the copy in TCRdb shows in-frame clones only, minus some. Counted here are approximately 190,000 clones, 84% occurring once; the ten biggest clones make up roughly 3.2%. Sequencing was performed on PBMCs or T cells enriched from blood (not recorded which). These receptors were collected from a woman aged 30 to 39 who had been exposed to COVID-19. Both conserved end residues are trimmed from each CDR3.

V gene	J gene	CDR3 protein
TRBV27	TRBJ2-1	ASSLRGYEYLWQF
TRBV6-2/TRBV6-3	TRBJ2-3	ASSRGTDTQY
TRBV4-1	TRBJ2-5	ASSQNSGVQETQY
TRBV9	TRBJ1-2	ASSERQISGSDGYT
TRBV7-9	TRBJ1-1	ASSLTNPGAQNTEAF
TRBV7-9	TRBJ1-2	ASSFEAANYGYT
TRBV2	TRBJ1-1	ASRSGLEAF
TRBV2	TRBJ1-6	ASTERVNSPLH
TRBV12-3/TRBV12-4	TRBJ1-1	ASNTPGNTEAF
TRBV19	TRBJ2-3	ASSRSSYTDTQY
TRBV6-1	TRBJ2-6	ASREAGQDFSGANVLT
TRBV5-1	TRBJ1-5	ASSLAGGVNSWH
TRBV3-1/TRBV3-2	TRBJ1-5	ASSPGRGREYSNQPQH
TRBV6-6	TRBJ2-1	ASSYSLAGANEQF
TRBV24-1	TRBJ2-1	ATSDGGSSYNEQF
TRBV6-5	TRBJ1-2	ASSYDRRAWDYT
TRBV6-5	TRBJ2-7	ASSLRVFSYEQY
TRBV9	TRBJ2-3	ASSVSGVLADTQY
TRBV5-1	TRBJ1-3	ASSFGDRMGNTIY
TRBV4-1	TRBJ1-2	ASSQEVLPPDTEGYGYT
TRBV5-1	TRBJ1-4	ASSLASQGKNEKLF
TRBV7-9	TRBJ1-1	ASSQQGGTEAF
TRBV2	TRBJ2-2	ASSTHLRAGVPSNTGELF
TRBV29-1	TRBJ2-7	SARTGVSNEQY
TRBV5-1	TRBJ1-2	ASSLEGGIGYT
TRBV9	TRBJ1-6	ASSLAGTDNSPLH
TRBV11-2	TRBJ1-1	ASSFDRARGAF
TRBV19	TRBJ1-6	ASSMGQNLYNSPLH
TRBV5-6	TRBJ2-7	ASSPTAPSYEQY
TRBV5-6	TRBJ1-6	ASSQQPDRKNNSPLH
TRBV4-3	TRBJ1-6	ASSQEQGYNSPLH
TRBV12-3/TRBV12-4	TRBJ1-1	ASENGESKAF
TRBV7-6	TRBJ2-3	ASSTGGTDTQY
TRBV3-1/TRBV3-2	TRBJ2-1	ASSPPAPQNEQF
TRBV6-5	TRBJ1-2	ASSLGTANYGYT
TRBV5-4	TRBJ1-5	ASSLRGTGNNQPQH
TRBV6-2/TRBV6-3	TRBJ1-1	ASSYSAGAF
TRBV4-1	TRBJ2-7	ASSLDREPDYEQY
TRBV6-4	TRBJ1-2	ASSPTFGGVGYGYT
TRBV27	TRBJ1-1	ASSLRGITEAF
TRBV5-1	TRBJ1-6	ASTLEGNSPLH
TRBV29-1	TRBJ1-4	SGTYGGYNEKLF
TRBV11-2	TRBJ1-1	ASSRIGLINTEAF
TRBV10-1	TRBJ2-1	ASSSIGSNNEQF
TRBV7-8	TRBJ2-2	ASSSTKQGALALSTGELF
TRBV10-3	TRBJ2-7	AIAGSSGGRAYEQY
TRBV7-2	TRBJ2-5	ASNLQDTRAETQY
TRBV30	TRBJ1-2	AWSPPGAYGYT
TRBV27	TRBJ1-2	ASSPRQGLSNPNYGYT
TRBV4-1	TRBJ1-2	ASSRAPGSPSDGYT
TRBV7-2	TRBJ2-1	ASSLGAGTYNEQF
TRBV14	TRBJ1-1	ASSPGGTEAF
TRBV6-5	TRBJ1-3	ASSYSAGRGNTIY
TRBV11-3	TRBJ2-1	ASSTREGASNEQF
TRBV5-1	TRBJ1-6	ASSSGTGGFSPLH